This T cell receptor (beta chain) was sequenced during a study of vaccination effects on CD4 cells after COVID-19. Scientists isolated CD4+ T cells after an approximately 10-day culture period ended. Libraries were prepared by immunoSEQ multiplex PCR; TCRdb keeps only in-frame clonotypes and omits some of them. The table records about 39,000 clones, 82% of them present only once. This CDR3 comprises 14 residues. The germline V and J ends were trimmed by 4 bases and 0 bases, with 9 bases remaining between them. The germline V gene encodes CDR1 SGHRS and CDR2 YFSETQ. With regard to this clone: The antigen is unknown.

The material was CD4+ T cells from PBMCs cultured without peptide, obtained before COVID-19 vaccination. The V gene is TRBV5-1, the J gene TRBJ2-3; D might be TRBD2 (6 bases). This receptor was identified in a human donor who received a COVID-19 vaccine. Written as DNA, the CDR3 is TGCGCCAGCAGCCAGGGACTCAGCACAGATACGCAGTATTTT. Translated: CASSQGLSTDTQYF.